A selection of T cell receptor beta chains follows, all from one sample in a study of T-cell reconstitution after alpha-beta-depleted transplantation in children. From the PCR reads, TCRdb called clonotypes with MiXCR, one entry per CDR3 protein. The sample includes some 830,000 distinct CDR3 sequences, less than 20% of them seen just once. The sample was PBMCs, mostly from graft donor cells, taken 360 days after TCRalphabeta/CD19-depleted stem cell transplant. These receptors were taken from a male patient aged 10 to 17 who had a stem cell transplant for acute lymphoblastic leukemia, so the T cells may come from the graft donor. Each CDR3 is given with its conserved first and last residue. Each record gives: J gene, V gene, clone size, D gene, CDR3 DNA, CDR3 protein. D genes are given only for firm matches. Size is stated for part of the rows, as once, few or many counts, or as a class when the clone is expanded.

J gene: TRBJ1-4; V gene: TRBV10-3; clone size: -; D gene: -; CDR3 DNA: TGTGCCATCGGAGGGGCAGATGAAAAACTGTTTTTT; CDR3 protein: CAIGGADEKLFF
J gene: TRBJ2-3; V gene: TRBV7-6; clone size: few; D gene: -; CDR3 DNA: TGTGCCAGCAGCTCCTGGGGCCGAAGGATCACAGATACGCAGTATTTT; CDR3 protein: CASSSWGRRITDTQYF
J gene: TRBJ2-2; V gene: TRBV2; clone size: few; D gene: -; CDR3 DNA: TGTGCCAGCAGTGTGCCTACAGGAATAACCGGGGAGCTGTTTTTT; CDR3 protein: CASSVPTGITGELFF
J gene: TRBJ2-7; V gene: TRBV5-8; clone size: many; D gene: -; CDR3 DNA: TGTGCCAGCAGCTTGTTTAACTCCGGGAGACCGAGATACGAGCAGTACTTC; CDR3 protein: CASSLFNSGRPRYEQYF
J gene: TRBJ2-1; V gene: TRBV5-1; clone size: -; D gene: -; CDR3 DNA: TGCGCCAGCAGCTTGCCATCTCAATTAATGAGCTCCTACAATGAGCAGTTCTTC; CDR3 protein: CASSLPSQLMSSYNEQFF
J gene: TRBJ2-6; V gene: TRBV27; clone size: -; D gene: -; CDR3 DNA: TGTGCCAGCAGGAGGGGGGGCGGCGCCCCTTACTCTGGGGCCAACGTCCTGACTTTC; CDR3 protein: CASRRGGGAPYSGANVLTF
J gene: TRBJ2-3; V gene: TRBV15; clone size: few; D gene: TRBD2; CDR3 DNA: TGTGCCACCAGCAGAGAACCCCCGCGGGAGGGCCTCCCTACGCAGTATTTT; CDR3 protein: CATSREPPREGLPTQYF
J gene: TRBJ2-3; V gene: TRBV24-1; clone size: few; D gene: TRBD1; CDR3 DNA: TGTGCCACCTCAGCTTCCCACTTGACAGGGCCCAATGGTGGGAGAGGGCCAGATACGCAGTATTTT; CDR3 protein: CATSASHLTGPNGGRGPDTQYF
J gene: TRBJ2-3; V gene: TRBV20-1; clone size: few; D gene: TRBD2; CDR3 DNA: TGCAGTGCTGCTGGAGGGGCTAGCGGGACGGTGGATACGCAGTATTTT; CDR3 protein: CSAAGGASGTVDTQYF
J gene: TRBJ2-1; V gene: TRBV4-1; clone size: -; D gene: -; CDR3 DNA: TGCGCCAGCAGCCAAGTTGGCAGGGGCATCAATGAGCAGTTCTTC; CDR3 protein: CASSQVGRGINEQFF
J gene: TRBJ2-7; V gene: TRBV27; clone size: -; D gene: -; CDR3 DNA: TGTGCCAGCAGTGAGCAGAGCGCACCCTACGAGCAGTACTTC; CDR3 protein: CASSEQSAPYEQYF
J gene: TRBJ2-5; V gene: TRBV24-1; clone size: many; D gene: TRBD2; CDR3 DNA: TGTGCCACCAGTGACAGACTAGCGGGAGAGTTGGAGACCCAGTACTTC; CDR3 protein: CATSDRLAGELETQYF
J gene: TRBJ2-3; V gene: TRBV4-1; clone size: few; D gene: -; CDR3 DNA: TGCGCCAGCAGCCAAGACGTCCCAGATACGCAGTATTTT; CDR3 protein: CASSQDVPDTQYF
J gene: TRBJ2-5; V gene: TRBV4-2; clone size: once; D gene: TRBD2; CDR3 DNA: TGTGCCAGCAGCCAGGTACTAGCGCCCCAAGAGACCCAGTACTTC; CDR3 protein: CASSQVLAPQETQYF
J gene: TRBJ2-7; V gene: TRBV20-1; clone size: -; D gene: -; CDR3 DNA: TGCAGTGCTCTTCCTGGGAGGGGGAGCTCCTACGAGCAGTACTTC; CDR3 protein: CSALPGRGSSYEQYF
J gene: TRBJ2-7; V gene: TRBV15; clone size: few; D gene: TRBD1; CDR3 DNA: TGTGCCACCAGCAGAGGAGGGACAGGGGGCTGGGAGCAGTACTTC; CDR3 protein: CATSRGGTGGWEQYF
J gene: TRBJ1-1; V gene: TRBV9; clone size: -; D gene: TRBD1; CDR3 DNA: TGTGCCAGCAGCGTAAACCCCTCGGACAGGCAGCCGAACACTGAAGCTTTCTTT; CDR3 protein: CASSVNPSDRQPNTEAFF
J gene: TRBJ1-1; V gene: TRBV28; clone size: many; D gene: TRBD1; CDR3 DNA: TGTGCCAGCAGTTGGACAGGGGCTGAAGCTTTCTTT; CDR3 protein: CASSWTGAEAFF
J gene: TRBJ2-3; V gene: TRBV24-1; clone size: -; D gene: TRBD1; CDR3 DNA: TGTGCCACCCAACCCAGGGGGCTCCTTACAGATACGCAGTATTTT; CDR3 protein: CATQPRGLLTDTQYF
J gene: TRBJ1-5; V gene: TRBV20-1; clone size: -; D gene: TRBD1; CDR3 DNA: TGCAGTGCTGGGGACAGGGTAGGCAATCAGCCCCAGCATTTT; CDR3 protein: CSAGDRVGNQPQHF
J gene: TRBJ2-5; V gene: TRBV5-1; clone size: -; D gene: -; CDR3 DNA: TGCGCCAGCAGCCTACAGGCCTGGGAGACCCAGTACTTC; CDR3 protein: CASSLQAWETQYF
J gene: TRBJ2-6; V gene: TRBV29-1; clone size: few; D gene: -; CDR3 DNA: TGCAGCGTTGAGGGTATCGAAGGAAACTCTGGGGCCAACGTCCTGACTTTC; CDR3 protein: CSVEGIEGNSGANVLTF
J gene: TRBJ2-2; V gene: TRBV7-9; clone size: -; D gene: -; CDR3 DNA: TGTGCCAGCAGCCCTCAAACTAGGACCGGGGAGCTGTTTTTT; CDR3 protein: CASSPQTRTGELFF
J gene: TRBJ1-1; V gene: TRBV6-2/TRBV6-3; clone size: few; D gene: -; CDR3 DNA: TGTGCCAGCATGGCTTTGGGGTTAGCTTTCTTT; CDR3 protein: CASMALGLAFF
J gene: TRBJ2-1; V gene: TRBV25-1; clone size: -; D gene: TRBD2; CDR3 DNA: TGTGCCAGCAGGAGCGGGAGGGCCGTGGAGCAGTTCTTC; CDR3 protein: CASRSGRAVEQFF
J gene: TRBJ2-5; V gene: TRBV15; clone size: few; D gene: -; CDR3 DNA: TGTGCCACCAGCAGAGTCGAGGGAGTGGAAGAGACCCAGTACTTC; CDR3 protein: CATSRVEGVEETQYF
J gene: TRBJ2-7; V gene: TRBV12-3/TRBV12-4; clone size: -; D gene: -; CDR3 DNA: TGTGCCAGCAGCTTACTTCGGGAGCTCCCCAACGAGCAGTACTTC; CDR3 protein: CASSLLRELPNEQYF
J gene: TRBJ1-1; V gene: TRBV5-1; clone size: -; D gene: TRBD1; CDR3 DNA: TGCGCCAGCAGCTGGACAGGGGATGAAGCTTTCTTT; CDR3 protein: CASSWTGDEAFF
J gene: TRBJ1-1; V gene: TRBV20-1; clone size: few; D gene: -; CDR3 DNA: TGCAGTGCACCGGTGCAGGGAGGTATGAACACTGAAGCTTTCTTT; CDR3 protein: CSAPVQGGMNTEAFF
J gene: TRBJ1-2; V gene: TRBV4-2; clone size: -; D gene: -; CDR3 DNA: TGTGCCAGCAGCCAAGAACCGGGGGAGTACTATGGCTACACCTTC; CDR3 protein: CASSQEPGEYYGYTF
J gene: TRBJ2-7; V gene: TRBV5-1; clone size: few; D gene: -; CDR3 DNA: TGCGCCAGCAGCTCTTTAACGGGGGGCCGAGCCTACGAGCAGTACTTC; CDR3 protein: CASSSLTGGRAYEQYF
J gene: TRBJ2-3; V gene: TRBV6-1; clone size: few; D gene: TRBD2; CDR3 DNA: TGTGCCAGCAGTAAACCGGGACTAGCGGGGTCTCACACAGATACGCAGTATTTT; CDR3 protein: CASSKPGLAGSHTDTQYF
J gene: TRBJ2-7; V gene: TRBV5-1; clone size: -; D gene: -; CDR3 DNA: TGCGCCAGCGCCGGGACTCTTTTGGACTACGAGCAGTACTTC; CDR3 protein: CASAGTLLDYEQYF
J gene: TRBJ1-2; V gene: TRBV11-2; clone size: -; D gene: TRBD1; CDR3 DNA: TGTGCCAGCAGCTCTACAGGGGGATATAACTATGGCTACACCTTC; CDR3 protein: CASSSTGGYNYGYTF
J gene: TRBJ2-3; V gene: TRBV20-1; clone size: few; D gene: -; CDR3 DNA: TGCAGTGCTTCCTTTTGGGGTTCCACGGATACGCAGTATTTT; CDR3 protein: CSASFWGSTDTQYF
J gene: TRBJ2-5; V gene: TRBV7-9; clone size: few; D gene: TRBD1; CDR3 DNA: TGTGCCAGCAGCTTAGTCGGGACAGGGGTCGGTGAGACCCAGTACTTC; CDR3 protein: CASSLVGTGVGETQYF
J gene: TRBJ2-2; V gene: TRBV20-1; clone size: many; D gene: TRBD2; CDR3 DNA: TGCAGTGCAAGACTAGCGGGGTATAACACCGGGGAGCTGTTTTTT; CDR3 protein: CSARLAGYNTGELFF
J gene: TRBJ2-2; V gene: TRBV20-1; clone size: -; D gene: TRBD2; CDR3 DNA: TGCAGTGCTAGTCCGGCTAGCGGGGTATCGAACACCGGGGAGCTGTTTTTT; CDR3 protein: CSASPASGVSNTGELFF
J gene: TRBJ2-1; V gene: TRBV7-9; clone size: many; D gene: -; CDR3 DNA: TGTGCCAGCAGCTCCCACGCGGGACCGTACAATGAGCAGTTCTTC; CDR3 protein: CASSSHAGPYNEQFF
J gene: TRBJ1-5; V gene: TRBV5-1; clone size: -; D gene: -; CDR3 DNA: TGCGCCAGCAGTTATCTTGGGGGCGCAGGGCAGCCCCAGCATTTT; CDR3 protein: CASSYLGGAGQPQHF
J gene: TRBJ2-5; V gene: TRBV27; clone size: few; D gene: TRBD2; CDR3 DNA: TGTGCCAGCAGATCCCCTGGACTAGCGGGAGAGGGGACTCAAGAGACCCAGTACTTC; CDR3 protein: CASRSPGLAGEGTQETQYF
J gene: TRBJ1-3; V gene: TRBV7-9; clone size: many; D gene: -; CDR3 DNA: TGTGCCAGCAGTTTATCTATCTCTGGAAACACCATATATTTT; CDR3 protein: CASSLSISGNTIYF
J gene: TRBJ1-6; V gene: TRBV20-1; clone size: -; D gene: TRBD1; CDR3 DNA: TGCAGTGCAGTTGGACAGGAGAGCTCCTATAATTCACCCCTCCACTTT; CDR3 protein: CSAVGQESSYNSPLHF
J gene: TRBJ2-5; V gene: TRBV2; clone size: -; D gene: -; CDR3 DNA: TGTGCCAGCAGTGAGCGGAGCCTTGTGGAGACCCAGTACTTC; CDR3 protein: CASSERSLVETQYF
J gene: TRBJ2-7; V gene: TRBV29-1; clone size: -; D gene: -; CDR3 DNA: TGCAGCGTTCTCAGGGAAGGGTACGAGCAGTACTTC; CDR3 protein: CSVLREGYEQYF
J gene: TRBJ1-1; V gene: TRBV29-1; clone size: -; D gene: -; CDR3 DNA: TGCAGCGTCTCGTGGAGGGGGAACACTGAAGCTTTCTTT; CDR3 protein: CSVSWRGNTEAFF
J gene: TRBJ1-2; V gene: TRBV5-1; clone size: few; D gene: TRBD1; CDR3 DNA: TGCGCCAGCAGCTTGCCAGGGGGGAACTATGGCTACACCTTC; CDR3 protein: CASSLPGGNYGYTF